This entry lists 27 T cell receptor beta chains sequenced from one sample in a study of shared clonotypes between healthy human individuals. Here immunoSEQ multiplex PCR was the method, and the copy in TCRdb shows in-frame clones only, minus some. The sample includes approximately 1,000,000 clones, about 72% seen only once; the top ten take approximately 0.95%. The sequencing sample was made of memory CD4+ T cells from PBMCs. Subset reported: CD45RA-negative fraction. These receptors all come from a man aged 18 to 29 in good health. Some clones in this sample may be carry-over from other donors' samples.

This chain connects TRBV29-1 to TRBJ2-6; D is unresolved. CDR3 length: 13 residues. V lost 1 base, J lost 2 bases, and 3 bases lay in between. Germline V gene data show CDR1 as SQVTM and CDR2 as ANQGSEA. In DNA, the CDR3 is TGCAGCGTTGAAGCCCCTGGGGCCAACGTCCTGACTTTC. This encodes CSVEAPGANVLTF.

The genes are TRBV5-1 and TRBJ2-1, with D perhaps matching TRBD2 (6 bases). The V and J ends lost 3 bases and 6 bases respectively, with 10 bases between them. The germline CDR1 and CDR2 sequences are SGHRS and YFSETQ. The CDR3 runs 13 residues. CDR3 nucleotides: TGCGCCAGCAGCTCCCACGGGGGCAATGAGCAGTTCTTC. Protein product: CASSSHGGNEQFF. Filled out from reference TRBV5-1 and TRBJ2-1, the complete variable domain reads KAGVTQTPRYLIKTRGQQVTLSCSPISGHRSVSWYQQTPGQGLQFLFEYFSETQRNKGNFPGRFSGRQFSNSRSEMNVSTLELGDSALYLCASSSHGGNEQFFGPGTRLTVL.

This chain links TRBV4-3 with TRBJ2-1; TRBD2 agrees at 10 bases. Germline CDR1 is LGHNA and CDR2 is YSLEER. V lost 4 bases and J lost 4; bases outside the gene matches: 13. The CDR3 is 18 amino acids. CDR3 residues: CASSRGAGGLRFYNEQFF. The CDR3 region has the DNA TGCGCCAGCAGCCGAGGAGCGGGAGGGCTTAGATTTTACAATGAGCAGTTCTTC.

The chain carries TRBV11-3 and TRBJ1-1; D not resolved. The CDR3 runs 13 residues. Trimming left V 5 bases short and J 6 bases short, with 13 bases between. Germline V CDR1 and CDR2: SGHNT, YENEEA. The CDR3 spells CASSPRGGSEAFF. The CDR3 nucleotides read TGTGCCAGCAGCCCCCGGGGAGGGTCTGAAGCTTTCTTT.

This clone was seen only once. The gene calls are TRBV5-1 and TRBJ2-1; D remains ambiguous. Deletions cut 2 bases from V and 0 bases from J, with 9 bases between. The CDR3 is made up of 15 amino acids. The germline V gene has CDR1 SGHRS and CDR2 YFSETQ. DNA of the CDR3: TGCGCCAGCAGCTTCGAGTGGGGCTCCTACAATGAGCAGTTCTTC. This sequence encodes CASSFEWGSYNEQFF.

This sequence joins TRBV6-5 and TRBJ2-1, with 7 bases aligning to TRBD1. Germline trimming cut 6 bases from V and 5 bases from J; bases unmatched to any gene: 10. CDR1 MNHEY and CDR2 SVGAGI come from the germline V gene. The CDR3 extends over 15 amino acids. CDR3 protein: CASSPPLTGHNEQFF. Written as DNA, the CDR3 is TGTGCCAGCAGCCCCCCCCTGACAGGGCACAATGAGCAGTTCTTC.

This clone was seen more than once but under ten times. The rearrangement links TRBV6-6 to TRBJ1-5; maybe TRBD1 (6 bases). The V gene lost 5 bases and the J gene lost 8 bases, with 22 bases spanning the gap. CDR1 MNHNY and CDR2 SVGAGI come from the germline V gene (reference sequence). This CDR3 has 16 residues. CDR3 sequence reads: CASSTGDGGGREPQHF. The CDR3 region has the DNA TGTGCCAGCAGTACCGGGGATGGGGGCGGGAGGGAGCCCCAGCATTTT.

This chain connects TRBV7-2 to TRBJ2-1; D possibly matches TRBD1 or TRBD2 (7 bases each). This CDR3 region has 17 residues. The V end was cut by 4 bases, the J end by 5 bases, with 21 bases between. The germline V gene encodes CDR1 SGHTA and CDR2 FQGNSA. The CDR3 protein is CASSSRGGRGPNNEQFF. DNA of the CDR3: TGTGCCAGCAGCTCCAGGGGGGGCAGGGGACCGAACAATGAGCAGTTCTTC.

This chain links TRBV30 with TRBJ1-5, with D maybe TRBD1 (6 bases). Germline CDR1 reads GTSNPN; CDR2 reads SVGIG (reference sequence). This CDR3 is 14 amino acids long. V lost 1 base, J lost 2 bases, and 9 bases lay in between. The CDR3 region is CAWSARQGNQPQHF. The CDR3 region has the DNA TGTGCCTGGAGTGCTAGACAGGGCAATCAGCCCCAGCATTTT.

The chain links TRBV7-9 to TRBJ2-1, with 13 bases matching TRBD2. The CDR3 has 19 amino acids. Germline values: CDR1 SEHNR, CDR2 FQNEAQ (reference sequence). Losses at the gene ends were 4 bases for V and 7 bases for J; bases not matched to a gene: 16. The CDR3 sequence is CASSSTRTTSGGNMNEQFF. DNA of the CDR3: TGTGCCAGCAGCTCGACCAGGACGACTAGCGGGGGGAATATGAATGAGCAGTTCTTC.

The rearrangement uses TRBV10-3 and TRBJ1-1, with unresolved D. The germline CDR1 and CDR2 sequences are ENHRY and SYGVKD. Deletions cut 7 bases from V and 1 base from J, with 13 bases between. This CDR3 contains 14 residues. CDR3 bases: TGTGCCATCACCCAAGGCACAGCGAACACTGAAGCTTTCTTT. It codes for CAITQGTANTEAFF.

The CDR3 here is CASSLDTREQYF. The CDR3 nucleotides read TGTGCCAGCAGCTTAGATACGAGAGAGCAGTACTTC. The rearrangement uses TRBV11-2 and TRBJ2-7; no definite D call. Trimming left V 0 bases short and J 7 bases short, with 7 bases between. Germline CDR1 SGHAT, CDR2 FQNNGV. The CDR3 has 12 amino acids.

This clone was seen more than once but under ten times. The chain combines TRBV6-4 with TRBJ2-3; 10 positions agree with TRBD2. The V gene end was trimmed by 5 bases and the J gene end by 5 bases; junction bases not matched to a gene: 7. The CDR3 runs to 15 residues. Germline V gene data show CDR1 as MRHNA and CDR2 as SNTAGT. CDR3 in amino acids: CASSPTSGTIDTQYF. CDR3 sequence (DNA): TGTGCCAGCAGTCCAACTAGCGGGACCATAGATACGCAGTATTTT.

The chain recombines TRBV30 with TRBJ1-5; D perhaps matches TRBD1 (6 bases). The CDR3 is 16 residues long. Germline V gene data show CDR1 as GTSNPN and CDR2 as SVGIG (reference sequence). Trimming stripped 0 bases from V and 3 bases from J, with 15 bases between. The CDR3 DNA is TGTGCCTGGAGTGTGGCAACAGGGAGCTACAATCAGCCCCAGCATTTT. This gives the protein CAWSVATGSYNQPQHF.

The chain links TRBV6-1 to TRBJ2-7; 9 bases are shared with TRBD2. The CDR3 loop spans 15 amino acids. The J segment lost 4 bases and the V segment lost 4 bases, leaving 8 bases of the junction unmatched. From germline, CDR1 is MNHNS and CDR2 SASEGT. CDR3 protein: CASSVQGTSRYEQYF. DNA of the CDR3: TGTGCCAGCAGTGTACAGGGGACTAGCAGATACGAGCAGTACTTC.

The CDR3 here is CSAIVTGELFF. For the CDR3, the DNA is TGCAGTGCTATCGTCACCGGGGAGCTGTTTTTT. The chain couples TRBV20-1 to TRBJ2-2; D gene ambiguous. V lost 4 bases to trimming and J lost 4 bases, with 4 bases between them. The CDR3 runs 11 residues. Germline V gene lookup returns CDR1 DFQATT and CDR2 SNEGSKA (reference sequence).

This clone was seen ten or more times. A read error may produce the germline difference seen at one junction end. The gene calls are TRBV11-2 and TRBJ2-1, with 14 bases that match TRBD2. From germline, CDR1 is SGHAT and CDR2 FQNNGV. This CDR3 is 13 amino acids long. This chain's CDR3 is CASSRTSGGPGIF. The CDR3 DNA reads as TGTGCCAGCAGCCGGACTAGCGGGGGGCCCGGGATCTTC.

The chain links TRBV29-1 to TRBJ1-1; D is unresolved. The V end was cut by 7 bases, the J end by 0 bases, with 12 bases between. The CDR3 totals 13 residues. Looked up from germline, CDR1 is SQVTM and CDR2 is ANQGSEA. DNA of the CDR3: TGCAGCGGCGAGGTTGGGGTGAACACTGAAGCTTTCTTT. Its protein product is CSGEVGVNTEAFF.

The rearrangement links TRBV4-1 to TRBJ2-7; TRBD1 is a possible D gene (6 bases). V was trimmed by 0 bases and J by 7 bases, leaving 22 bases between them. Germline CDR1 reads MGHRA; CDR2 reads YSYEKL. The CDR3 extends over 17 amino acids. The CDR3 is CASSQDGVEGVPREQYF. For the CDR3, the DNA is TGCGCCAGCAGCCAAGATGGAGTAGAGGGGGTCCCTCGTGAGCAGTACTTC.

This clone showed up just once. The chain recombines TRBV7-9 with TRBJ2-3; D unresolved. Looked up from germline, CDR1 is SEHNR and CDR2 is FQNEAQ (reference sequence). With 2 bases removed from V and 5 bases from J, the gap between germline ends came to 11 bases. The CDR3 covers 14 residues. Here the CDR3 DNA reads TGTGCCAGCAGCTTACAGGCTCCCGAAGATACGCAGTATTTT. It encodes CASSLQAPEDTQYF.

J is TRBJ2-6 and V is TRBV5-4; a weak D match, TRBD2 (5 bases). The length of the CDR3 is 18 residues. Trimming pared 0 bases from V and 0 bases from J, leaving 13 bases between. From germline, CDR1 is SGHNT and CDR2 YYREEE (reference sequence). The CDR3 region has the DNA TGTGCCAGCAGCTTGGCGGGGATCACCAACTCTGGGGCCAACGTCCTGACTTTC. Its protein is CASSLAGITNSGANVLTF.

V gene TRBV21-1 combines with J gene TRBJ2-7. TRBV21-1 is a recognized pseudogene. This CDR3 is built from 15 residues. In DNA, the CDR3 is TGTGCCAGCAGCAAAGAGGCCCAACTCTGGAACGAGCAGTACTTC. As protein: CASSKEAQLWNEQYF.

This chain connects TRBV2 to TRBJ2-7; the match to TRBD2 covers 11 bases. Germline V CDR1 and CDR2: SNHLY, FYNNEI. Germline trimming cut 4 bases from V and 12 bases from J; bases unmatched to any gene: 5. The length of the CDR3 is 12 residues. CDR3 sequence reads: CASSGTSGHRYF. The DNA of the CDR3 is TGTGCCAGCAGTGGGACTAGCGGGCACAGGTACTTC.

V and J are TRBV10-3 and TRBJ1-5, with D unresolved. The CDR3 totals 16 residues. The V gene lost 2 bases and the J gene lost 0 bases, with 11 bases spanning the gap. The germline V gene encodes CDR1 ENHRY and CDR2 SYGVKD. The CDR3 region is CAISEAAEYSNQPQHF. CDR3 DNA sequence: TGTGCCATCAGTGAGGCGGCGGAATATAGCAATCAGCCCCAGCATTTT.

Notes on this clone: The sample holds other DNA sequences that translate to the same CDR3. The CDR3 nucleotides read TGTGCCAGCAGTTCCGACAGCAATCAGCCCCAGCATTTT. Its protein product is CASSSDSNQPQHF. The rearrangement joins TRBV27 to TRBJ1-5; D remains ambiguous. There are 13 residues in the CDR3. The ends were cut back, 4 bases at V and 1 base at J, with 5 bases in the middle. Germline V gene lookup returns CDR1 MNHEY and CDR2 SMNVEV (reference sequence).

The genes are TRBV5-6 and TRBJ2-7; the match to TRBD2 covers 8 bases. The J segment lost 11 bases and the V segment lost 4 bases, leaving 20 bases of the junction unmatched. The CDR3 sequence is 16 residues long. Germline values: CDR1 SGHDT, CDR2 YYEEEE. This chain's CDR3 is CASSQKLGLGLMGEYF. Here the CDR3 DNA reads TGTGCCAGCAGCCAAAAGTTGGGACTAGGACTAATGGGGGAGTACTTC. The variable domain in full, completed from reference TRBV5-6 and TRBJ2-7, reads DAGVTQSPTHLIKTRGQQVTLRCSPKSGHDTVSWYQQALGQGPQFIFQYYEEEERQRGNFPDRFSGHQFPNYSSELNVNALLLGDSALYLCASSQKLGLGLMGEYFGPGTRLTVT.

CDR3 residues: CASSSRQETQYF. The CDR3 DNA reads as TGTGCCAGCAGCTCGCGACAAGAGACCCAGTACTTC. V gene TRBV11-2 combines with J gene TRBJ2-5; D unclear. Germline V gene lookup returns CDR1 SGHAT and CDR2 FQNNGV. V lost 4 bases and J 2 bases, leaving 5 bases between the germline ends. This CDR3 is built from 12 residues.